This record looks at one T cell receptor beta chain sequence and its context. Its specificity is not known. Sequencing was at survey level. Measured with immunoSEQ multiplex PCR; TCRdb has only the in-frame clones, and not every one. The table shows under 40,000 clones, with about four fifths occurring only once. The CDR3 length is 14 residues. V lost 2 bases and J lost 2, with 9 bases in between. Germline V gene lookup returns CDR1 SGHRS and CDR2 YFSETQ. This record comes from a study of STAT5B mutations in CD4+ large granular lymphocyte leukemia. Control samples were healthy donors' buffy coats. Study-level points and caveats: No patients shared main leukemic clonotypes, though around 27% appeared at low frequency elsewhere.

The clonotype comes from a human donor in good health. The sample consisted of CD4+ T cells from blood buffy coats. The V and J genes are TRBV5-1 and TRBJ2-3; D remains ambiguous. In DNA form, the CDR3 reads TGCGCCAGCAGCTTAGGGATCTTCACAGATACGCAGTATTTT. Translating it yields CASSLGIFTDTQYF.